The T cell receptor (beta chain) described here comes from a study of early T cells in non-severe SARS-CoV-2 infection. This clonotype has ten or more counts. TCRdb passed the 5' RACE reads through MiXCR, listing each CDR3 protein once. The sample lists 75,000 or so distinct CDR3 sequences, about 14% occurring once. Germline CDR1 SGDLS, CDR2 YYNGEE. The CDR3 sequence is 15 residues long. Trimming shortened V by 3 bases and J by 3 bases, and 15 bases separated the two germline ends. V and J are TRBV9 and TRBJ1-2; no definite D call. This TCR was recovered from an adult who was a healthcare worker with PCR-confirmed SARS-CoV-2 infection or an uninfected control (not recorded which). The specimen was whole blood. CDR3 residues: CASSAMVIGDYGYTF. In nucleotides, the CDR3 is TGTGCCAGCAGCGCGATGGTAATTGGGGACTATGGCTACACCTTC.